This entry lists 25 T cell receptor beta chains sequenced from one sample in a study of STAT5B mutations in CD4+ large granular lymphocyte leukemia. Sequencing used immunoSEQ multiplex PCR; TCRdb keeps in-frame clones, though not all of them. The sample shows 15,000 to 20,000 clones, 84% of them seen only once. Source material: CD4+ T cells from blood buffy coats. These receptors originate from a human donor in good health.

This clone was detected only once. The chain uses TRBV6-6 and TRBJ1-1; no reliable D call. Trimming pared 5 bases from V and 8 bases from J, leaving 21 bases between. The germline gives CDR1 MNHNY, CDR2 SVGAGI (reference sequence). This CDR3 is 15 amino acids long. CDR3 sequence reads: CASSDNLSGKFEAFF. In nucleotides, the CDR3 is TGTGCCAGCAGTGACAATCTTTCAGGCAAATTCGAAGCTTTCTTT.

V is TRBV7-2 and J is TRBJ1-2; maybe TRBD1 (5 bases). The V end was cut by 2 bases, the J end by 7 bases, with 11 bases between. CDR1 is SGHTA, CDR2 FQGNSA, per germline. There are 13 residues in the CDR3. CDR3 nucleotide sequence: TGTGCCAGCAGCTTAAAGGACGGGGCTGGCTACACCTTC. This translates into CASSLKDGAGYTF.

This clone is a singleton in its sample. The J gene is TRBJ2-5, the V gene TRBV29-1; 10 nucleotides match TRBD1. Per germline, CDR1 SQVTM and CDR2 ANQGSEA. The CDR3 extends over 14 amino acids. V lost 4 bases, J lost 5 bases, and 7 bases stayed unmatched. The CDR3 protein is CSVVDRGTLETQYF. The CDR3 coding sequence is TGCAGCGTTGTGGACAGGGGGACTCTGGAGACCCAGTACTTC.

This chain joins TRBV29-1 and TRBJ1-1; TRBD1 matches 11 bases. Germline V gene data show CDR1 as SQVTM and CDR2 as ANQGSEA. This CDR3 is built from 15 residues. The trim removed 4 bases at V and 2 bases at J, leaving 6 bases unmatched. CDR3 nucleotide sequence: TGCAGCGTTGGGGGACAGGGGGTGACTAACACTGAAGCTTTCTTT. It codes for CSVGGQGVTNTEAFF.

V usage is TRBV6-1 and J usage is TRBJ1-5; no clear D. CDR3 size: 14 residues. V lost 2 bases, J lost 1 base, and 6 bases lay in between. In germline, CDR1 is MNHNS, CDR2 SASEGT. This chain's CDR3 is CASSELDSNQPQHF. CDR3 bases: TGTGCCAGCAGTGAACTGGACAGCAATCAGCCCCAGCATTTT.

This chain uses TRBV30 with TRBJ2-5; D is undetermined. V was cut by 6 bases and J by 4 bases, with 9 bases left in between. CDR3 length: 11 amino acids. From germline, CDR1 is GTSNPN and CDR2 SVGIG (reference sequence). Here the CDR3 reads CACTERETQYF. CDR3 coding DNA: TGTGCCTGCACGGAGAGAGAGACCCAGTACTTC. The complete variable domain, with remaining parts taken from reference TRBV30 and TRBJ2-5, reads SQTIHQWPATLVQPVGSPLSLECTVEGTSNPNLYWYRQAAGRGLQLLFYSVGIGQISSEVPQNLSASRPQDRQFILSSKKLLLSDSGFYLCACTERETQYFGPGTRLLVL.

The V and J genes are TRBV19 and TRBJ1-2; perhaps TRBD1 as D (5 bases). V shed 5 bases and J shed 0 bases, with 16 bases lying between them. CDR1 is LNHDA, CDR2 SQIVND, per germline (reference sequence). This CDR3 comprises 16 residues. CDR3 DNA sequence: TGTGCCAGTAGTGACCGAGGCAGGGCCACTAACTATGGCTACACCTTC. It is translated as CASSDRGRATNYGYTF. The whole variable domain, remainder taken from reference TRBV19 and TRBJ1-2, is DGGITQSPKYLFRKEGQNVTLSCEQNLNHDAMYWYRQDPGQGLRLIYYSQIVNDFQKGDIAEGYSVSREKKESFPLTVTSAQKNPTAFYLCASSDRGRATNYGYTFGSGTRLTVV.

The chain carries TRBV18 and TRBJ1-1, with D unresolved. The CDR3 spans 13 residues. Germline CDR1 KGHSH, CDR2 LQKENI. V lost 1 base, J lost 6 bases, and 9 bases lay in between. CDR3: CASSPRTSSEAFF. CDR3 DNA sequence: TGTGCCAGCTCACCACGCACTTCTTCTGAAGCTTTCTTT.

The V call is TRBV5-1, the J call TRBJ2-7; D may be TRBD1 or TRBD2 (5 bases each). The germline V gene has CDR1 SGHRS and CDR2 YFSETQ. Trimming left V 4 bases short and J 2 bases short, with 16 bases between. The CDR3 runs 15 residues. The CDR3 spells CASSLGDELTYEQYF. The DNA of the CDR3 is TGCGCCAGCAGCCTCGGGGACGAGCTCACCTACGAGCAGTACTTC.

This sequence joins TRBV28 and TRBJ1-2; no definite D call. The CDR3 contains 14 residues. Germline lookup yields CDR1 MDHEN and CDR2 SYDVKM. The V and J ends lost 5 bases and 5 bases respectively, with 15 bases between them. The CDR3 spells CASSRTRDTYGYTF. CDR3 bases: TGTGCCAGCAGTAGGACGCGGGATACATATGGCTACACCTTC.

The rearrangement uses TRBV29-1 and TRBJ2-2; no definite D call. The length of the CDR3 is 13 residues. Trimming removed 4 bases from V and 2 bases from J, with 8 bases in between. Germline CDR1 is SQVTM and CDR2 is ANQGSEA. Here the CDR3 DNA reads TGCAGCGTTGTCAACTTTAACACCGGGGAGCTGTTTTTT. Translated: CSVVNFNTGELFF.

The CDR3 spells CASSLGIEQYF. The CDR3 DNA follows: TGTGCCAGCAGTTTAGGGATCGAGCAGTACTTC. The chain has TRBV27 and TRBJ2-7; D not certain. V lost 2 bases and J 6 bases, leaving 5 bases between the germline ends. Germline V gene lookup returns CDR1 MNHEY and CDR2 SMNVEV (reference sequence). The length of the CDR3 is 11 residues.

This clone was seen only a few times. This CDR3 is CAWAGLAGRVNEQFF. As DNA, the CDR3 is TGTGCCTGGGCGGGACTAGCGGGCAGAGTGAATGAGCAGTTCTTC. The gene calls are TRBV30 and TRBJ2-1; 12 bases are shared with TRBD2. With V trimmed by 5 bases and J by 7 bases, 9 bases remained unmatched. The germline V gene has CDR1 GTSNPN and CDR2 SVGIG (reference sequence). This CDR3 comprises 15 residues.

This sequence joins TRBV18 and TRBJ1-2, with D possibly being TRBD1 (5 bases). Germline lookup yields CDR1 KGHSH and CDR2 LQKENI. V was cut by 6 bases and J by 4 bases, with 15 bases left in between. The CDR3 has 14 amino acids. The DNA for the CDR3 is TGTGCCAGCTCGCATCAGGAGGGGATCTATGGCTACACCTTC. Translated: CASSHQEGIYGYTF.

V usage is TRBV6-1 and J usage is TRBJ2-5, with D perhaps TRBD1 or TRBD2 (6 bases each). V lost 4 bases and J lost 9, with 33 bases in between. Germline V CDR1 and CDR2: MNHNS, SASEGT. The CDR3 is 19 residues long. This chain's CDR3 is CASSASVEGGGGSKRPQYF. In nucleotides, the CDR3 is TGTGCCAGCAGTGCTTCAGTGGAGGGGGGAGGAGGGAGCAAGAGACCCCAGTACTTC.

The CDR3 DNA follows: TGTGCCAGCAGCTTAGCGGAGGGGCCTTATGGCTACACCTTC. This encodes CASSLAEGPYGYTF. This chain joins TRBV7-2 and TRBJ1-2; D may be TRBD1 (5 bases). V gave up 0 bases and J gave up 5 bases, with 10 bases separating them. Germline V gene lookup returns CDR1 SGHTA and CDR2 FQGNSA. This CDR3 has 14 residues.

The rearrangement joins TRBV27 to TRBJ2-1, with 8 nucleotides matching TRBD2. V lost 3 bases, J lost 7 bases, and 8 bases stayed unmatched. The CDR3 consists of 15 residues. Germline loops: CDR1 MNHEY, CDR2 SMNVEV (reference sequence). In nucleotides, the CDR3 is TGTGCCAGCAGTTTCCGTAGCGGGATTTATAATGAGCAGTTCTTC. The encoded protein is CASSFRSGIYNEQFF.

The chain recombines TRBV29-1 with TRBJ1-2; 9 nucleotides agree with TRBD1. The CDR3 has 14 amino acids. Germline-derived CDR1 and CDR2 are SQVTM and ANQGSEA. V trimming: 3 bases; J trimming: 8 bases; junction bases outside the gene matches: 10. CDR3 coding DNA: TGCAGCGTTGAGGTAGGGACAGGGTACGGAGGCTACACCTTC. Residues: CSVEVGTGYGGYTF. The variable domain in full, completed from reference TRBV29-1 and TRBJ1-2, reads SAVISQKPSRDICQRGTSLTIQCQVDSQVTMMFWYRQQPGQSLTLIATANQGSEATYESGFVIDKFPISRPNLTFSTLTVSNMSPEDSSIYLCSVEVGTGYGGYTFGSGTRLTVV.

The rearrangement links TRBV19 to TRBJ2-1; D unclear. V dropped 1 base and J dropped 11 bases, with 9 bases sitting between them. The CDR3 runs 12 residues. CDR1 and CDR2 from the germline V gene are LNHDA and SQIVND (reference sequence). CDR3 protein: CASSIVEGQQFF. As DNA, the CDR3 is TGTGCCAGTAGTATAGTAGAAGGTCAGCAGTTCTTC. Looking up the rest from reference TRBV19 and TRBJ2-1 gives the full variable domain: DGGITQSPKYLFRKEGQNVTLSCEQNLNHDAMYWYRQDPGQGLRLIYYSQIVNDFQKGDIAEGYSVSREKKESFPLTVTSAQKNPTAFYLCASSIVEGQQFFGPGTRLTVL.

This clone was observed a single time. The chain couples TRBV6-1 to TRBJ1-1; D ambiguous. Germline assignment: CDR1 MNHNS and CDR2 SASEGT. Trimming took off 6 bases at V and 2 bases at J, with 10 bases between the two ends. The CDR3 contains 13 residues. CDR3 amino acids: CASRIEGNTEAFF. The CDR3 DNA follows: TGTGCCAGCAGGATCGAGGGTAACACTGAAGCTTTCTTT.

V is TRBV6-5 and J is TRBJ1-2; 12 bases map to TRBD1. J gave up 6 bases and V 0 bases, and 5 bases lay outside the gene matches. This CDR3 comprises 16 residues. The germline CDR1 and CDR2 sequences are MNHEY and SVGAGI. The CDR3 loop reads CASSYSGTGGVHGYTF. CDR3 nucleotide sequence: TGTGCCAGCAGTTACTCTGGGACAGGGGGCGTACATGGCTACACCTTC.

V gene TRBV6-6 combines with J gene TRBJ2-7; no clear D. The germline CDR1 and CDR2 sequences are MNHNY and SVGAGI (reference sequence). The V and J ends lost 0 bases and 0 bases respectively, with 3 bases between them. The CDR3 is 13 residues long. CDR3 nucleotides: TGTGCCAGCAGTTACTCGGGCTCCTACGAGCAGTACTTC. It specifies CASSYSGSYEQYF.

The CDR3 DNA is TGTGCCACCAGCGGAACTAGCGGGAGCCTCAACGAGCAGTACTTC. Its translation is CATSGTSGSLNEQYF. The J gene is TRBJ2-7, the V gene TRBV15, with 11 bases fitting TRBD2. This CDR3 spans 15 amino acids. Germline loops: CDR1 LNHNV, CDR2 YYDKDF (reference sequence). V gave up 5 bases and J gave up 5 bases; unmatched junction bases: 8.

The V gene is TRBV19, the J gene TRBJ1-2; D not resolved. Germline V lookup: CDR1 LNHDA, CDR2 SQIVND (reference sequence). The ends were cut back, 3 bases at V and 7 bases at J, with 9 bases in the middle. The CDR3 has 12 amino acids. CDR3: CASSIRGTGYTF. CDR3 coding DNA: TGTGCCAGTAGTATTCGCGGTACTGGCTACACCTTC. Variable domain in full (rest from reference TRBV19 and TRBJ1-2): DGGITQSPKYLFRKEGQNVTLSCEQNLNHDAMYWYRQDPGQGLRLIYYSQIVNDFQKGDIAEGYSVSREKKESFPLTVTSAQKNPTAFYLCASSIRGTGYTFGSGTRLTVV.

The chain joins TRBV2 to TRBJ2-2; D possibly uses TRBD1 or TRBD2 (6 bases each). V was shortened by 4 bases and J by 4 bases, with 16 bases between the two germline ends. This CDR3 region has 16 residues. Germline V gene lookup returns CDR1 SNHLY and CDR2 FYNNEI. CDR3 DNA: TGTGCCAGCAGTGTCACGGGGGCCCTTGGCACCGGGGAGCTGTTTTTT. As protein: CASSVTGALGTGELFF.